This T cell receptor (beta chain) was documented in a study of technical replicates of blood from a few donors. Sequencing used immunoSEQ multiplex PCR; TCRdb keeps in-frame clones, though not all of them. The data show tens of thousands of clones, about 97% seen once. The trim removed 5 bases at V and 2 bases at J, leaving 4 bases unmatched. From germline, CDR1 is MNHNS and CDR2 SASEGT. The CDR3 contains 14 residues. The chain has TRBV6-1 and TRBJ2-7; 9 bases are a match to TRBD1. The TCR was taken from a human donor in good health. Sequencing was performed on T cells isolated from PBMCs. The chain's CDR3 is CASSNRQGAYEQYF. The DNA for the CDR3 is TGTGCCAGCAGTAATAGACAGGGGGCCTACGAGCAGTACTTC.